What follows are 32 T cell receptor beta chains derived from one specimen sequenced in a study of shared clonotypes between healthy human individuals. Cells designated naive CD8 were CD45RO-negative and were positively selected for CCR7, with terminally differentiated effector memory CD45RA+ cells excluded. Profiling relied on immunoSEQ multiplex PCR, and the TCRdb table lists in-frame clones only, not all of them. The table records millions of clones, about 95% of them present only once. The material sequenced was naive CD8+ T cells sorted from blood. These TCRs come from a man aged 18 to 30 in good health.

V gene TRBV18 combines with J gene TRBJ2-1, with D possibly matching TRBD2 (5 bases). With 3 bases removed from V and 2 bases from J, the gap between germline ends came to 14 bases. This CDR3 contains 16 residues. The V gene's germline CDR1 is KGHSH and CDR2 LQKENI. The CDR3 protein is CASSPTREFTYNEQFF. CDR3 in DNA: TGTGCCAGCTCACCTACTCGGGAATTCACCTACAATGAGCAGTTCTTC.

The chain couples TRBV28 to TRBJ1-1; no firm D call. V shed 7 bases and J shed 6 bases, with 15 bases lying between them. This CDR3 region has 13 residues. Per the germline V gene, CDR1 is MDHEN and CDR2 is SYDVKM. CDR3 sequence: CASTDDALAEAFF. DNA for the CDR3: TGTGCCAGCACCGACGACGCCCTGGCTGAAGCTTTCTTT.

V and J are TRBV11-2 and TRBJ2-7; 8 nucleotides line up with TRBD2. Losses at the gene ends were 3 bases for V and 4 bases for J; bases not matched to a gene: 11. This CDR3 has 16 residues. CDR1 SGHAT and CDR2 FQNNGV come from the germline V gene. The CDR3 coding sequence is TGTGCCAGCAGCTTGCGTGAGAGCGGGAGCTTGTACGAGCAGTACTTC. Translated, it gives CASSLRESGSLYEQYF.

The CDR3 protein is CASSLEGEGPSPLHF. The CDR3 DNA reads TGTGCCAGCAGCTTAGAAGGGGAAGGCCCTTCACCCCTCCACTTT. The chain combines TRBV7-6 with TRBJ1-6; possible D gene TRBD1, 5 bases. Germline V gives CDR1 SGHVS, CDR2 FNYEAQ. Trimming cost V 1 base and J 9 bases, with 13 bases left between them. The CDR3 has 15 residues.

This clone was recorded only once. The chain has TRBV6-5 and TRBJ1-2; D not certain. Germline V gene sequence: CDR1 MNHEY, CDR2 SVGAGI. The V end was cut by 0 bases, the J end by 7 bases, with 6 bases between. The CDR3 covers 12 residues. The CDR3 is CASSYSAGGYTF. In DNA, the CDR3 is TGTGCCAGCAGTTACTCGGCTGGTGGCTACACCTTC.

About this clone: Other DNA sequences of this sample code for an identical CDR3. V gene TRBV6-5 combines with J gene TRBJ2-1, with D hard to call. This CDR3 comprises 12 residues. CDR1 MNHEY and CDR2 SVGAGI come from the germline V gene. With 6 bases removed from V and 10 bases from J, the gap between germline ends came to 13 bases. The CDR3 loop is CASSPTSREQFF. The CDR3 DNA reads as TGTGCCAGCAGCCCGACCAGCAGGGAGCAGTTCTTC.

Comment on this clone: One end of the junction is discordant with germline, which a read error may explain. The gene calls are TRBV27 and TRBJ2-7; 8 bases agree with TRBD2. Germline assignment: CDR1 MNHEY and CDR2 SMNVEV (reference sequence). The CDR3 contains 13 residues. CDR3 loop: CASSWTSSSEQYF. In nucleotides, the CDR3 is TGTGCCAGCAGTTGGACTAGCTCCTCCGAGCAGTACTTC.

The V gene is TRBV6-6, the J gene TRBJ1-2, with a possible D match to TRBD1 (5 bases). The CDR3 length is 10 residues. The V and J ends lost 11 bases and 5 bases respectively, with 9 bases between them. The germline gives CDR1 MNHNY, CDR2 SVGAGI (reference sequence). CDR3 sequence reads: CALGGYGYTF. CDR3 bases: TGTGCCCTGGGGGGATATGGCTACACCTTC.

The CDR3 region is CASSPRGLAGEVNEQFF. CDR3 bases: TGTGCCAGCAGTCCTCGTGGACTAGCGGGGGAAGTCAATGAGCAGTTCTTC. This sequence joins TRBV27 and TRBJ2-1; TRBD2 agrees at 13 bases. The V and J ends lost 5 bases and 6 bases, in that order; junction bases with no gene match: 10. Germline V gene sequence: CDR1 MNHEY, CDR2 SMNVEV (reference sequence). The CDR3 length is 17 residues.

The genes are TRBV11-2 and TRBJ1-4; D not resolved. Trimming shortened V by 8 bases and J by 5 bases, and 18 bases separated the two germline ends. Germline V gene data show CDR1 as SGHAT and CDR2 as FQNNGV. The CDR3 contains 15 residues. The CDR3 DNA is TGTGCCAGCGAACAAGAGGTGGGATTAAATGAAAAACTGTTTTTT. It translates to CASEQEVGLNEKLFF. Full variable domain (outside the CDR3, taken from reference TRBV11-2 and TRBJ1-4): EAGVAQSPRYKIIEKRQSVAFWCNPISGHATLYWYQQILGQGPKLLIQFQNNGVVDDSQLPKDRFSAERLKGVDSTLKIQPAKLEDSAVYLCASEQEVGLNEKLFFGSGTQLSVL.

This clone was recorded only once. The V and J genes are TRBV6-1 and TRBJ2-3; D may be TRBD1 or TRBD2 (5 bases each). The CDR3 runs 13 residues. In germline, CDR1 is MNHNS, CDR2 SASEGT. The V gene lost 7 bases and the J gene lost 4 bases, with 12 bases spanning the gap. The CDR3 sequence is CASMGVGADTQYF. The CDR3 bases are TGTGCCAGCATGGGGGTAGGTGCAGATACGCAGTATTTT.

Concerning this clone itself: The limits of the CDR3 on the DNA are not certain, so only TCRdb's listed CDR3 is given. The chain recombines TRBV28 with TRBJ2-7; TRBD2 reflects the table's D call only, with no check against the DNA. From its first to its last residue, the CDR3 has 14 amino acids. Germline values: CDR1 MDHEN, CDR2 SYDVKM. CDR3 sequence: CASSSSGPMDEQYF.

With regard to this clone: Compared with germline, one end of the junction differs, possibly owing to a read error. The chain couples TRBV9 to TRBJ1-4; D is perhaps TRBD1 (6 bases). Germline V gene data show CDR1 as SGDLS and CDR2 as YYNGEE. This CDR3 has 9 amino acids. In DNA, the CDR3 is TGTGCCACCATAACTAGGGGGAGTTTT. It translates to CATITRGSF. Based on the CDR3 plus reference TRBV9 and TRBJ1-4, the full variable domain is DSGVTQTPKHLITATGQRVTLRCSPRSGDLSVYWYQQSLDQGLQFLIQYYNGEERAKGNILERFSAQQFPDLHSELNLSSLELGDSALYFCATITRGSFGSGTQLSVL.

The V gene is TRBV4-1, the J gene TRBJ2-7; D is perhaps TRBD1 (5 bases). Trimming left V 1 base short and J 1 base short, with 11 bases between. Germline V lookup: CDR1 MGHRA, CDR2 YSYEKL. The CDR3 loop spans 15 amino acids. CDR3 loop: CASSQVGVSSYEQYF. The CDR3, as DNA: TGCGCCAGCAGCCAAGTAGGGGTCTCATCCTACGAGCAGTACTTC.

The V and J genes are TRBV5-4 and TRBJ2-7, with D maybe TRBD1 (6 bases). V dropped 0 bases and J dropped 5 bases, with 12 bases sitting between them. The CDR3 is 14 residues long. CDR1 and CDR2 from the germline V gene are SGHNT and YYREEE (reference sequence). The CDR3 region has the DNA TGTGCCAGCAGCTTGGTGGACAGCTCTCACGAGCAGTACTTC. Amino acid sequence: CASSLVDSSHEQYF.

This chain connects TRBV7-9 to TRBJ1-2; D gene unclear. The CDR3 totals 16 residues. V gave up 5 bases and J gave up 4 bases, with 20 bases separating them. Germline V CDR1 and CDR2: SEHNR, FQNEAQ (reference sequence). DNA of the CDR3: TGTGCCAGCAGCCATTCCGGCTCTAAGCTCAGCTATGGCTACACCTTC. Translating it yields CASSHSGSKLSYGYTF. Based on the CDR3 plus reference TRBV7-9 and TRBJ1-2, the full variable domain is DTGVSQNPRHKITKRGQNVTFRCDPISEHNRLYWYRQTLGQGPEFLTYFQNEAQLEKSRLLSDRFSAERPKGSFSTLEIQRTEQGDSAMYLCASSHSGSKLSYGYTFGSGTRLTVV.

The chain couples TRBV4-1 to TRBJ2-5, with 10 bases matching TRBD1. The ends lost 1 base at V and 2 bases at J; junction bases unmatched: 4. Germline V gene data show CDR1 as MGHRA and CDR2 as YSYEKL. The length of the CDR3 is 16 residues. CDR3 DNA sequence: TGCGCCAGCAGCCAAGGGGACAGGGGATTACAAGAGACCCAGTACTTC. The encoded protein is CASSQGDRGLQETQYF.

This clone was detected once. The rearrangement links TRBV28 to TRBJ1-1; 9 nucleotides line up with TRBD1. This CDR3 is built from 15 residues. V lost 1 base and J lost 5; bases outside the gene matches: 5. Per the germline V gene, CDR1 is MDHEN and CDR2 is SYDVKM. The CDR3 protein is CASSLSDRGRTEAFF. CDR3 sequence (DNA): TGTGCCAGCAGTTTATCAGACAGGGGGAGGACTGAAGCTTTCTTT.

This chain uses TRBV7-9 with TRBJ2-1; perhaps TRBD2 as D (5 bases). Trimming removed 8 bases from V and 5 bases from J, with 13 bases in between. The germline V gene has CDR1 SEHNR and CDR2 FQNEAQ (reference sequence). This CDR3 has 13 residues. In DNA form, the CDR3 reads TGTGCCAGCCTCGCCGGGGTCCACAATGAGCAGTTCTTC. As protein: CASLAGVHNEQFF.

This clone is a singleton in its sample. The chain uses TRBV2 and TRBJ1-2, with 7 bases that match TRBD1. The CDR3 is 15 amino acids. J was trimmed by 6 bases and V by 3 bases; bases with no gene match: 10. Germline loops: CDR1 SNHLY, CDR2 FYNNEI. CDR3 in DNA: TGTGCCAGCAGTGATGGGACAGCGACGTGGAATGGCTACACCTTC. It translates to CASSDGTATWNGYTF.

The V gene is TRBV7-3, the J gene TRBJ2-1; a weak D match, TRBD2 (6 bases). Trimming cost V 5 bases and J 8 bases, with 16 bases left between them. CDR3 length: 14 amino acids. Germline V CDR1 and CDR2: SGHTA, FQGTGA. The CDR3 DNA reads as TGTGCCAGCAGCCTGGGAGGTCAGCCCGATGAGCAGTTCTTC. This encodes CASSLGGQPDEQFF.

The J gene is TRBJ2-5, the V gene TRBV30, with a weak D call TRBD2 (7 bases). The J call may not be correct, given that the DNA end is closer to TRBJ2-7. The V gene's germline CDR1 is GTSNPN and CDR2 SVGIG (reference sequence). There are 13 residues in the CDR3. For the CDR3, the DNA is TGTGCCGGACGCGGGGGCGGTACCTACGAGCAGTACTTC. It is translated as CAGRGGGTYEQYF.

This chain uses TRBV7-8 with TRBJ2-7; D perhaps matches TRBD1 (6 bases). V lost 2 bases to trimming and J lost 6 bases, with 11 bases between them. The CDR3 runs to 13 residues. Germline V CDR1 and CDR2: SGHVS, FQNEAQ. The CDR3 spells CASSLSGAVEQYF. In DNA form, the CDR3 reads TGTGCCAGCAGCTTATCAGGGGCGGTCGAGCAGTACTTC.

This chain joins TRBV7-9 and TRBJ2-5; 7 nucleotides line up with TRBD2. The CDR3 totals 17 residues. Unmatched junction bases numbered 16, after V lost 4 bases and J lost 5 bases. Germline V CDR1 and CDR2: SEHNR, FQNEAQ (reference sequence). The chain's CDR3 is CASSSTTGEGPGETQYF. CDR3 nucleotides: TGTGCCAGCAGCTCCACAACCGGGGAGGGGCCGGGGGAGACCCAGTACTTC.

The chain combines TRBV6-1 with TRBJ2-2, with D possibly being TRBD2 (6 bases). The ends were cut back, 2 bases at V and 3 bases at J, with 13 bases in the middle. The CDR3 has 16 residues. Germline lookup yields CDR1 MNHNS and CDR2 SASEGT. The CDR3 region has the DNA TGTGCCAGCAGTGAAATTGGGGGGAGGTACACCGGGGAGCTGTTTTTT. This encodes CASSEIGGRYTGELFF.

The chain employs TRBV13 and TRBJ2-3, with 10 positions matching TRBD2. This CDR3 has 16 residues. Germline V CDR1 and CDR2: PRHDT, FYEKMQ (reference sequence). The V gene end was trimmed by 0 bases and the J gene end by 5 bases; junction bases not matched to a gene: 5. The CDR3, as DNA: TGTGCCAGCAGCTTAGGTAGCGGGGGGACCAAAGATACGCAGTATTTT. Amino acids: CASSLGSGGTKDTQYF.

The chain carries TRBV6-6 and TRBJ2-1, with 7 bases that match TRBD2. Germline loops: CDR1 MNHNY, CDR2 SVGAGI (reference sequence). This CDR3 spans 16 amino acids. V lost 0 bases to trimming and J lost 5 bases; unmatched junction nucleotides: 7. CDR3: CASSYSWEGLNNEQFF. The DNA of the CDR3 is TGTGCCAGCAGTTACTCGTGGGAGGGCCTCAACAATGAGCAGTTCTTC.

The chain couples TRBV9 to TRBJ2-1; 9 nucleotides align to TRBD2. CDR1 and CDR2 from the germline V gene are SGDLS and YYNGEE. There are 17 residues in the CDR3. V shed 0 bases, J shed 2 bases, and the junction held 6 bases outside the gene matches. The CDR3 nucleotides are TGTGCCAGCAGCGTAGAGGAGACTAGCGGAACCTACAATGAGCAGTTCTTC. Translation: CASSVEETSGTYNEQFF.

The rearrangement uses TRBV28 and TRBJ2-7; the D gene is possibly TRBD1 (6 bases). This CDR3 has 15 amino acids. Looked up from germline, CDR1 is MDHEN and CDR2 is SYDVKM. The V gene lost 4 bases and the J gene lost 0 bases, with 13 bases spanning the gap. The CDR3 DNA reads as TGTGCCAGCAGTTCCAATGGGGGCATCTCCTACGAGCAGTACTTC. It yields the protein CASSSNGGISYEQYF.

The chain recombines TRBV7-8 with TRBJ2-3; 12 bases are shared with TRBD2. This CDR3 comprises 15 residues. Looked up from germline, CDR1 is SGHVS and CDR2 is FQNEAQ. The ends lost 6 bases at V and 4 bases at J; junction bases unmatched: 5. Here the CDR3 reads CASRALAGGPDTQYF. The CDR3 DNA follows: TGTGCCAGCAGAGCCCTAGCGGGAGGGCCAGATACGCAGTATTTT.

This clone was seen only a few times. The chain has TRBV2 and TRBJ1-2; D gene unclear. This CDR3 region has 13 residues. Germline CDR1 and CDR2: SNHLY and FYNNEI. The V end lost 2 bases, the J end lost 8 bases, and 12 bases lay between the germline ends. The CDR3 here is CASSESFSSGYTF. In DNA form, the CDR3 reads TGTGCCAGCAGTGAAAGTTTCTCCTCCGGCTACACCTTC.

The chain carries TRBV28 and TRBJ2-7; 8 bases align to TRBD1. V was clipped by 3 bases and J by 3 bases; unmatched bases: 4. The germline V gene has CDR1 MDHEN and CDR2 SYDVKM. The CDR3 loop spans 14 amino acids. The CDR3: CASSLTGENYEQYF. In nucleotides, the CDR3 is TGTGCCAGCAGTTTGACAGGGGAAAACTACGAGCAGTACTTC.